This entry concerns a single TCR beta chain. Its antigen is currently not known. Per-nucleotide qualities are absent, and no much larger clonotype sits a single base away. Each donor gave one peripheral blood draw, roughly 110 mL on average, collected into heparinised tubes. Using a panel that included CD45RO, CCR7, CD25, CD127, CD95 and CD27, naive, central memory, regulatory and stem cell-like memory CD4+ T cells were sorted on a BD FACSAria II. All sorted populations exceeded 98% purity. Right away, PBMCs were isolated by Lymphoprep density gradient centrifugation and were stained directly, with no culture step. So that batch effects would be minimized, each experiment stained and sorted samples in pairs, pairing one healthy donor with one patient. From a lookup of the germline V gene, CDR1 and CDR2 are SGHTA and FQGNSA. From cysteine to phenylalanine, the CDR3 is 18 amino acids long. CDR3 DNA is the only sequence kept; it has 54 bases, read in frame from the first base. V is pruned by 0 bases and J by 5 bases, leaving 10 bases of the junction without a gene match.

The High Capacity cDNA Reverse Transcription Kit was used to reverse transcribe all of the isolated RNA, meaning that expressed TCRB transcripts were what got sequenced. Deep immunoSEQ sequencing was performed on naive, central memory and regulatory T cell samples, with an average of around 3.5 million total reads per sample. After sorted cells were lysed in RLT buffer, RNA was extracted with DNase-treated RNeasy Micro or Mini kits, with the choice depending on cell number. Each cell subset was processed on its own to prevent cross-contamination, while patient and healthy donor samples were processed together. Using the immunoSEQ multiplex PCR, TCRB sequences were amplified from cDNA into 87-bp fragments spanning the CDR3 region. Sequencing of the amplicons was performed on the Illumina HiSeq platform. The authors' pipeline ran thus. PCR bias was corrected computationally using synthetic template baselines, and reads within Hamming distance 2 were collapsed, with unmergeable singletons discarded. Reads were aligned to IMGT to assign V, D and J genes, CDR3 length, and insertions or deletions at six rearrangement sites. Within each subset, clonotype counts were normalized to sorted cell number, and only after that were true diversity and Gini coefficients computed with the tcR R package. Repertoire sharing was quantified using the overlap coefficient calculated on TCRB nucleotide sequences. Out-of-frame TCRB sequences from naive cells were analyzed to stand in for the pre-selection repertoire. TCRdb carries this immuneACCESS record with in-frame sequences only. Its versions omit some clonotypes, under half of them owing to an unresolved V gene in the studies checked, with the rest unexplained. V, J and clone size reflect that table, while D and trimming were determined from the DNA. For this sample there are around 310,000 clones; approximately 11% appear just once. The biggest ten clones account for roughly 0.014% of the sample.

The entry originates in a study of beta chain features in type 1 diabetes (dated by TCRdb to between 2018 and 2020). Regarding the study in general: Patients and healthy donors did not differ in mean age, gender distribution, total cell number or subset yield. Regulatory and stem cell-like memory subsets were isolated from only 8 patients and roughly 8 healthy donors, whereas naive and central memory subsets came from all 30 or so donors. The study compared TCRB repertoires of sorted circulating CD4+ T cell subsets between recently diagnosed type 1 diabetes patients and matched healthy donors. Across all samples, 90 million to 130 million sorted cells were examined, and cell number per subset correlated strongly with RNA yield.

What the study reported, not specific to this receptor: Fewer insertions and more nucleotide deletions at VDJ recombination sites were observed in patients with type 1 diabetes, implying thymic rearrangement abnormalities. In all four CD4+ subsets, TCRB CDR3 length was moderately but significantly shorter in type 1 diabetes patients. Sequencing cDNA rather than genomic DNA could over-represent highly expressing activated cells, although activation and CD3 levels did not differ between groups. Naive, central memory and regulatory TCRB repertoires appeared more similar among patients than among healthy donors. Because small numbers of individuals were included in the HLA sub-analyses, any influence of HLA type on TCRB rearrangement was left unresolved. PCR might favor shorter templates, but patient and control samples were amplified and corrected together, so any skew would affect both groups equally.

The material sequenced was naive CD4+ T cells from blood. The cell subset or site tag for this specimen amounts to: true naive CD4+ T cells. This clonotype was sampled from a woman between 25 and 40 years old in good health. The V gene is TRBV7-2 and the J gene is TRBJ2-5; the central 12 bases match TRBD2. For the CDR3, the sequence is CASSLALAGGPGGETQYF. The DNA sequence follows: TGTGCCAGCAGCTTAGCCCTAGCGGGAGGGCCCGGTGGGGAGACCCAGTACTTC.